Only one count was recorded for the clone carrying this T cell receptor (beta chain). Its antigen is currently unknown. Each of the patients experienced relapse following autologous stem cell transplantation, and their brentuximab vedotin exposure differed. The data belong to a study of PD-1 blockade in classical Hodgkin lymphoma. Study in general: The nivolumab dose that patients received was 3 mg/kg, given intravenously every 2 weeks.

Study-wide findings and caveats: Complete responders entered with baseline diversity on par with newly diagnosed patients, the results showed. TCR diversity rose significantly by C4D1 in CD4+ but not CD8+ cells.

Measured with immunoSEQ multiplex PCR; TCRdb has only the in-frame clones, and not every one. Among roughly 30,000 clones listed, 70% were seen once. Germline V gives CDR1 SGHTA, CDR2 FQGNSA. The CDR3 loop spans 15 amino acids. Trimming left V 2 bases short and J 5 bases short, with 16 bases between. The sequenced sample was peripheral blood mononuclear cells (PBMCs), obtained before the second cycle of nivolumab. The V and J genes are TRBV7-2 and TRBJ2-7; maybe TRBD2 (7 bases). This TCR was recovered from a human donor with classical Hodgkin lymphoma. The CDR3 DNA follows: TGTGCCAGCAGCTTACTGGGCGGGGGCCTCGACGAGCAGTACTTC. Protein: CASSLLGGGLDEQYF.